Included here is one T cell receptor beta chain sequence, with context. Antigen unknown. The data belong to a study of blood T cells in healthy people across ages. General observations from the study: Changes seen in expanded clonotypes were possibly confounded by donor CMV status left unknown. TCR beta diversity tracked closely with naive T cell percentage.

For the second PCR, which ran for 7 to 11 cycles, a sample-barcoded 5' primer and a J-beta primer mix were used. A template-switch adaptor containing 12 random nucleotides labeled each cDNA molecule. A minimum of 2.5 million CDR3-containing paired-end reads was obtained for each sample. In TCRdb, the 5' RACE reads were re-called with MiXCR into one record per CDR3 protein. The top ten hold over 5% of the sample, which has 1.2 million to 1.5 million distinct CDR3 sequences, approximately 59% seen once. This CDR3 comprises 12 residues. Trimming cost V 3 bases and J 6 bases, with 9 bases left between them. Germline lookup yields CDR1 PRHDT and CDR2 FYEKMQ (reference sequence).

Sequencing input: blood. The sequence came from a man between 18 and 35 years old in good health. This chain joins TRBV13 and TRBJ2-7; D gene uncertain. This CDR3 reads CASSFSRSEQYF. CDR3 coding DNA: TGTGCCAGCAGCTTTTCGCGGTCCGAGCAGTACTTC. The full variable domain, its missing parts supplied by reference TRBV13 and TRBJ2-7, is AAGVIQSPRHLIKEKRETATLKCYPIPRHDTVYWYQQGPGQDPQFLISFYEKMQSDKGSIPDRFSAQQFSDYHSELNMSSLELGDSALYFCASSFSRSEQYFGPGTRLTVT.